This record looks at one T cell receptor beta chain sequence and its context. Its specificity is unknown. The trim removed 3 bases at V and 5 bases at J, leaving 5 bases unmatched. CDR3 length: 14 amino acids. CDR1 is SGHDT and CDR2 is YYEEEE in the germline V gene. This specimen comes from a study of identical twins. General observations from the study: Models came in too low on out-of-frame TCR alpha sharing in monozygotic twins.

Every sampled donor was Caucasian and healthy. TCRdb re-called the 5' RACE reads with MiXCR, one entry per CDR3 protein. The sample holds 250,000 or so distinct CDR3 sequences, approximately 7.8% seen once. The data were also submitted as part of a second study, on yellow fever vaccine responses in identical twins.

This receptor was taken from a woman younger than 35 in good health. The chain couples TRBV5-6 to TRBJ2-7, with TRBD2 identical over 10 bases. Sequencing was done on a sample of CD8+ T cells sorted from blood. CDR3 sequence: CASSYGTSVNEQYF. The CDR3 DNA reads TGTGCCAGCAGCTACGGGACTAGCGTCAACGAGCAGTACTTC.